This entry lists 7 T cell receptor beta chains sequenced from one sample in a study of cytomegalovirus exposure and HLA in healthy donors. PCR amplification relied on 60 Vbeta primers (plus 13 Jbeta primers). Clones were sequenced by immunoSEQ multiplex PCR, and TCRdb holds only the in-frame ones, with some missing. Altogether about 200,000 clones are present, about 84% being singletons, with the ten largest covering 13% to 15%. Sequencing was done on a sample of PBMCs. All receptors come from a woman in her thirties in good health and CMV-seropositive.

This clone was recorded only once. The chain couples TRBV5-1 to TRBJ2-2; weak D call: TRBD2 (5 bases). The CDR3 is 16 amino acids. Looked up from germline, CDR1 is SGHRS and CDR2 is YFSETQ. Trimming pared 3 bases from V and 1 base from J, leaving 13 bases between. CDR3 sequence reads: CASSYIEGGNTGELFF. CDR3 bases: TGCGCCAGCAGCTACATTGAGGGTGGGAACACCGGGGAGCTGTTTTTT.

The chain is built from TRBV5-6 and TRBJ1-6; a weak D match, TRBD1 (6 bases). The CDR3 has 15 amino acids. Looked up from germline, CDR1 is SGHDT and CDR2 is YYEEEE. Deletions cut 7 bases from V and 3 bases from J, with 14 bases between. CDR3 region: CASSLGARYNSPLHF. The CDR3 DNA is TGTGCCAGCTCTTTGGGGGCGCGCTATAATTCACCCCTCCACTTT.

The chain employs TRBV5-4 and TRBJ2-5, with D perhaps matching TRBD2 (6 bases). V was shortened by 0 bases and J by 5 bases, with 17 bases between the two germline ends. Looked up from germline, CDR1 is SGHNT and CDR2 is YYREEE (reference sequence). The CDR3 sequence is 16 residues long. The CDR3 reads CASSLGFSSGRETQYF. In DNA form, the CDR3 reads TGTGCCAGCAGCTTGGGTTTCAGTAGCGGTCGGGAGACCCAGTACTTC. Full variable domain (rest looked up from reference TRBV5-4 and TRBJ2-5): ETGVTQSPTHLIKTRGQQVTLRCSSQSGHNTVSWYQQALGQGPQFIFQYYREEENGRGNFPPRFSGLQFPNYSSELNVNALELDDSALYLCASSLGFSSGRETQYFGPGTRLLVL.

CDR3 coding DNA: TGTGCCAGCGGGGGGATGGGCCCCGGGGCCAACGTCCTGACTTTC. This gives the protein CASGGMGPGANVLTF. The chain carries TRBV2 and TRBJ2-6, with a tentative D call TRBD2 (6 bases). V was clipped by 8 bases and J by 4 bases, with 15 bases between them. The CDR3 is 15 residues long. The germline gives CDR1 SNHLY, CDR2 FYNNEI.

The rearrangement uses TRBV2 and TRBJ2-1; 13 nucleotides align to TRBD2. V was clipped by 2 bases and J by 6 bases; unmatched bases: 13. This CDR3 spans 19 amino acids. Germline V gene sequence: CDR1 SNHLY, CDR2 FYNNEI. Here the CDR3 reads CASSERAGGLAGVGNEQFF. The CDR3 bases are TGTGCCAGCAGTGAACGGGCAGGAGGACTAGCGGGAGTGGGCAATGAGCAGTTCTTC.

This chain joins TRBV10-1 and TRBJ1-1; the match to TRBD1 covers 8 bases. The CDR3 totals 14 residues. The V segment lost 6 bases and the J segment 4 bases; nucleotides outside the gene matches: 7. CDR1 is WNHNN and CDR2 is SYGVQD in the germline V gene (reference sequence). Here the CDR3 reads CASRPGQGGTEAFF. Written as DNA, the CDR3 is TGCGCCAGCAGACCCGGACAGGGTGGCACTGAAGCTTTCTTT.

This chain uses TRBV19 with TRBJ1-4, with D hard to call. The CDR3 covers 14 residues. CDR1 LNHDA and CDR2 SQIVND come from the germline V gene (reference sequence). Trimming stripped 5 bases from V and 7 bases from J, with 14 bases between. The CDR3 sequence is CASSGGLEGEKLFF. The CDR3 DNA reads TGTGCCAGTAGTGGCGGACTGGAAGGTGAAAAACTGTTTTTT.